These 3 T cell receptor beta chains originate from one sample sequenced in a study of immune characterization of retroperitoneal liposarcoma. In TCRdb, the PCR reads were re-called with MiXCR into one record per CDR3 protein. The sample holds about 9,500 distinct CDR3 sequences; roughly a quarter are singletons and the top ten take roughly 8.2%. Material: tumor tissue. The receptors derive from a male donor with retroperitoneal liposarcoma.

Ten or more counts support this clonotype. The chain links TRBV7-8 to TRBJ2-1, with unresolved D. V was pared by 4 bases and J by 10 bases, with 17 bases between. This CDR3 contains 14 residues. Germline lookup yields CDR1 SGHVS and CDR2 FQNEAQ. The CDR3 sequence is CASSSPEGFPEQFF. As DNA, the CDR3 is TGTGCCAGCAGCTCCCCGGAAGGGTTTCCCGAGCAGTTCTTC.

To note about this clonotype: It may be a read error: a sequence one base away is much more abundant. Written as DNA, the CDR3 is TGTGCCAGCAGCATGAGCGGGAGAGCCTACGTGCAGTTCTTC. Amino acids: CASSMSGRAYVQFF. The chain uses TRBV12-3 or TRBV12-4 and TRBJ2-1, with 8 bases that match TRBD2. The junction had 13 bases not matched to a gene; V was cut back by 6 bases and J by 12 bases. The CDR3 is 14 residues long.

The V gene is TRBV25-1, the J gene TRBJ2-4; D ambiguous. The germline V gene encodes CDR1 MGHDK and CDR2 SYGVNS. The CDR3 has 16 amino acids. V gave up 6 bases and J gave up 0 bases, with 15 bases separating them. DNA of the CDR3: TGTGCCAGCAGGGCCAATCTCGGTGCAGCCAAAAACATTCAGTACTTC. It encodes CASRANLGAAKNIQYF.